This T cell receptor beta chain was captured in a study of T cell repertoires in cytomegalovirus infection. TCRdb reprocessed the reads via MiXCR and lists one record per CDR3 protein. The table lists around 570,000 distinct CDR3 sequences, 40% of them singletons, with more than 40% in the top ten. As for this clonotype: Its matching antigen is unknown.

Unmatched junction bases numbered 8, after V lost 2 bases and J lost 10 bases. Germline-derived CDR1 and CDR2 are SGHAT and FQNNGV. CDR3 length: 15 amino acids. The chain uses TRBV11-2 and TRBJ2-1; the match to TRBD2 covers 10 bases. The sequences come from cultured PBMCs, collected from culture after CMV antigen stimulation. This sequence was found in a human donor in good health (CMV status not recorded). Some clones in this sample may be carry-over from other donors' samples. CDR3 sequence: CASSLPGLATLEQFF. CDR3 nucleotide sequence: TGTGCCAGCAGCTTACCGGGACTAGCGACCCTGGAGCAGTTCTTC.